A selection of T cell receptor beta chains follows, all from one sample in a study of T cell repertoires in cytomegalovirus infection. TCRdb reprocessed the reads with MiXCR, giving one entry per CDR3 protein. The table has some 400,000 distinct CDR3 sequences, about a sixth seen once. What was sequenced was PBMCs. Source of these receptors: a human donor in good health (CMV status not recorded). Some clones in this sample may be carry-over from other donors' samples. Each CDR3 is given with its conserved first and last residue. A D gene is named only where the DNA matches it firmly. For some rows the clone size is stated as once, few or many, or as a class when expanded; others skip it.

clone_size,v_call,j_call,d_call,cdr3_aa,cdr3_nt
few,TRBV12-5,TRBJ1-2,-,CASGSEDTGSYGYTF,TGTGCTAGTGGTTCGGAAGATACAGGGAGCTATGGCTACACCTTC
few,TRBV11-2,TRBJ1-4,TRBD1,CASSSLRGQGEKLFF,TGTGCCAGCAGCTCTCTCAGGGGGCAGGGGGAAAAACTGTTTTTT
few,TRBV20-1,TRBJ2-7,-,CSASAPPRSVGEQYF,TGCAGTGCTAGCGCCCCGCCCAGGTCAGTAGGTGAGCAGTACTTC
many,TRBV7-2,TRBJ2-1,-,CASSFPGYNEQFF,TGTGCCAGCAGCTTCCCGGGCTACAATGAGCAGTTCTTC
many,TRBV5-6,TRBJ2-1,-,CASSLTGVEGQFF,TGTGCCAGCAGCTTGACGGGAGTCGAAGGGCAGTTCTTC
few,TRBV27,TRBJ2-5,TRBD2,CASRVGGRGETQYF,TGTGCCAGCAGGGTGGGAGGGCGCGGAGAGACCCAGTACTTC
many,TRBV7-2,TRBJ2-7,-,CASSPRRAYEQYF,TGTGCCAGCAGCCCCCGTCGGGCCTACGAGCAGTACTTC
few,TRBV19,TRBJ2-1,TRBD1,CASSTPGTGGGNEQFF,TGTGCCAGTAGTACCCCCGGGACAGGGGGCGGCAATGAGCAGTTCTTC
few,TRBV10-3,TRBJ2-1,-,CAISESSDEQFF,TGTGCCATCAGTGAGTCCTCAGATGAGCAGTTCTTC
many,TRBV7-9,TRBJ1-4,TRBD1,CASSPRSGDRGGEKLFF,TGTGCCAGCAGCCCCCGTAGTGGGGACAGGGGAGGAGAAAAACTGTTTTTT
few,TRBV11-1,TRBJ2-2,-,CASSSKEGAHTGELFF,TGTGCCAGCAGCTCCAAGGAGGGCGCGCACACCGGGGAGCTGTTTTTT
many,TRBV7-2,TRBJ2-4,-,CASSPTRTANIQYF,TGTGCCAGCAGCCCGACCCGGACAGCTAACATTCAGTACTTC
many,TRBV7-2,TRBJ2-7,-,CASSWRGLDEQYF,TGTGCCAGCAGCTGGAGGGGCCTCGACGAGCAGTACTTC
many,TRBV19,TRBJ2-2,-,CASSVGAGELFF,TGTGCCAGTAGCGTGGGGGCCGGGGAGCTGTTTTTT
many,TRBV7-2,TRBJ1-5,-,CASSIRQDSNQPQHF,TGTGCCAGCAGCATCCGACAGGACAGCAATCAGCCCCAGCATTTT
many,TRBV7-2,TRBJ1-1,-,CASSLGGKNTEAFF,TGTGCCAGCAGCCTCGGGGGGAAGAACACTGAAGCTTTCTTT
few,TRBV19,TRBJ1-5,TRBD1,CASSHRGILKTSNQPQHF,TGTGCCAGTAGTCACAGGGGGATCCTCAAGACAAGCAATCAGCCCCAGCATTTT
many,TRBV7-9,TRBJ1-6,-,CASSSAGKPNSPLHF,TGTGCCAGCAGCTCGGCCGGGAAGCCTAATTCACCCCTCCACTTT
many,TRBV7-2,TRBJ1-5,-,CASSLAQGYQPQHF,TGTGCCAGCAGCTTAGCGCAGGGGTATCAGCCCCAGCATTTT
-,TRBV20-1,TRBJ2-1,-,CSARDPGHSYNEQFF,TGCAGTGCTAGAGATCCGGGCCACTCCTACAATGAGCAGTTCTTC
few,TRBV15,TRBJ1-5,TRBD1,CATSRDREGGAPQHF,TGTGCCACCAGCAGAGATCGGGAAGGGGGCGCGCCCCAGCATTTT
many,TRBV7-2,TRBJ2-7,-,CASSQGPNSYEQYF,TGTGCCAGCAGCCAGGGCCCTAACTCCTACGAGCAGTACTTC
many,TRBV7-9,TRBJ2-7,-,CASSPDYEQYF,TGTGCCAGCAGCCCCGACTACGAGCAGTACTTC
-,TRBV10-3,TRBJ2-3,-,CAITPQVGGIDTQYF,TGTGCCATCACCCCCCAGGTGGGGGGCATAGATACGCAGTATTTT
-,TRBV28,TRBJ1-2,-,CASQYRAGYTF,TGTGCCAGCCAATACAGGGCTGGCTACACCTTC
-,TRBV12-5,TRBJ2-1,-,CASGSWAGNHNEQFF,TGTGCTAGTGGCAGCTGGGCGGGAAACCACAATGAGCAGTTCTTC
few,TRBV15,TRBJ2-1,-,CATSRVLRGDRYNEQFF,TGTGCCACCAGCAGAGTCCTTCGCGGGGACCGCTACAATGAGCAGTTCTTC
few,TRBV4-1,TRBJ1-3,-,CASSQAHSLFTGNTIYF,TGCGCCAGCAGCCAAGCACACAGCTTGTTTACTGGAAACACCATATATTTT
-,TRBV20-1,TRBJ2-3,-,CSARDLRRTPTDTQYF,TGCAGTGCTAGAGACCTAAGACGGACCCCCACAGATACGCAGTATTTT
few,TRBV7-6,TRBJ2-7,-,CASSFGPPFSEQYF,TGTGCCAGCAGCTTCGGGCCACCCTTCTCCGAGCAGTACTTC
many,TRBV7-8,TRBJ1-3,-,CASSGADSETGNTIYF,TGTGCCAGCAGCGGGGCAGACAGCGAGACTGGAAACACCATATATTTT
few,TRBV15,TRBJ2-1,TRBD2,CATSRGTSGGAGVEQFF,TGTGCCACCAGCAGAGGGACTAGCGGGGGGGCCGGGGTTGAGCAGTTCTTC
many,TRBV7-2,TRBJ1-1,-,CASSPGWATEAFF,TGTGCCAGCAGCCCCGGGTGGGCAACTGAAGCTTTCTTT
many,TRBV7-8,TRBJ1-6,-,CASSLARTGVGSPLHF,TGTGCCAGCAGCTTAGCACGGACGGGCGTGGGATCACCCCTCCACTTT
few,TRBV11-2,TRBJ2-2,TRBD1,CASSWTGEAWGTGELFF,TGTGCCAGCAGCTGGACAGGGGAAGCGTGGGGTACCGGGGAGCTGTTTTTT
few,TRBV20-1,TRBJ2-1,-,CSAPPPAGSYNEQFF,TGCAGTGCTCCCCCCCCGGCAGGGAGCTACAATGAGCAGTTCTTC
many,TRBV7-2,TRBJ2-7,TRBD2,CASRRGSSYEQYF,TGTGCCAGCAGGCGGGGGAGCTCCTACGAGCAGTACTTC
few,TRBV5-4,TRBJ1-2,-,CASTLDLDSRNYGYTF,TGTGCCAGCACCCTCGACCTGGATTCGCGTAACTATGGCTACACCTTC
many,TRBV10-3,TRBJ1-3,TRBD1,CAISELGQGNGNTIYF,TGTGCCATCAGTGAGCTGGGACAGGGAAATGGAAACACCATATATTTT
many,TRBV12-3/TRBV12-4,TRBJ1-5,-,CASSFGNQPQHF,TGTGCCAGCAGTTTTGGGAATCAGCCCCAGCATTTT
few,TRBV19,TRBJ1-4,-,CASASWAARTEKLFF,TGTGCCAGTGCTTCGTGGGCGGCCCGGACTGAAAAACTGTTTTTT
many,TRBV7-9,TRBJ1-5,-,CASSLSENQPQHF,TGTGCCAGCAGCTTATCAGAAAATCAGCCCCAGCATTTT
few,TRBV20-1,TRBJ2-7,-,CSARDVWGLNYEQYF,TGCAGTGCTAGAGATGTATGGGGTCTCAACTACGAGCAGTACTTC
few,TRBV7-9,TRBJ1-4,-,CASSVPGGHEKLFF,TGTGCCAGCAGCGTCCCGGGGGGCCATGAAAAACTGTTTTTT
few,TRBV20-1,TRBJ1-6,TRBD1,CSARRSGGNSPLHF,TGCAGTGCTAGAAGGTCAGGGGGTAATTCACCCCTCCACTTT
-,TRBV19,TRBJ2-3,TRBD2,CASRLAGVWTDTQYF,TGTGCCAGTAGGCTAGCGGGGGTCTGGACAGATACGCAGTATTTT
-,TRBV7-2,TRBJ2-7,-,CASSPGPDLYEQYF,TGTGCCAGCAGCCCAGGACCCGACCTATACGAGCAGTACTTC
many,TRBV7-2,TRBJ2-5,TRBD2,CASSFQRGGGETQYF,TGTGCCAGCAGCTTCCAGCGGGGGGGCGGAGAGACCCAGTACTTC
many,TRBV14,TRBJ2-3,TRBD1,CAGSTGGFPDTQYF,TGTGCCGGTTCGACAGGGGGCTTCCCAGATACGCAGTATTTT
few,TRBV28,TRBJ1-5,-,CASRLAGVGQPQHF,TGTGCCAGCAGGTTAGCGGGGGTCGGCCAGCCCCAGCATTTT
few,TRBV7-6,TRBJ1-2,TRBD1,CASSRAGTGDYGYTF,TGTGCCAGCAGCCGGGCGGGGACAGGCGACTATGGCTACACCTTC
-,TRBV11-3,TRBJ2-5,TRBD1,CASSGTEQGETQYF,TGTGCCAGCTCCGGGACAGAACAAGGGGAGACCCAGTACTTC
few,TRBV2,TRBJ2-1,-,CARNYDRISGNNEQFF,TGTGCCAGAAACTACGACAGAATTAGCGGAAACAATGAGCAGTTCTTC
few,TRBV7-8,TRBJ1-1,-,CASSLATGGEAFF,TGTGCCAGCAGCTTAGCGACCGGGGGTGAAGCTTTCTTT
few,TRBV12-3/TRBV12-4,TRBJ2-1,TRBD1,CASSAPGTGGNEQFF,TGTGCCAGCAGTGCCCCCGGGACAGGAGGTAATGAGCAGTTCTTC